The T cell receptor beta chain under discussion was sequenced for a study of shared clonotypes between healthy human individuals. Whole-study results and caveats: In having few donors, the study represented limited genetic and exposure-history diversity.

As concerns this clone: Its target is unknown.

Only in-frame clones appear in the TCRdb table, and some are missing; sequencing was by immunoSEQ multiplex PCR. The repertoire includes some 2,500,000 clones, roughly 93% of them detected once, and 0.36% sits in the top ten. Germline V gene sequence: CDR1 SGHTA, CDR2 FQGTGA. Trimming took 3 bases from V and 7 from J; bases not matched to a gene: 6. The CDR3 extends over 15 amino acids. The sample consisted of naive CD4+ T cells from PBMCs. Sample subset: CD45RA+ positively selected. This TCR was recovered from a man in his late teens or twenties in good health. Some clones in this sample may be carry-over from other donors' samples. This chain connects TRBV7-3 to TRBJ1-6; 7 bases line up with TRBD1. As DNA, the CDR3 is TGTGCCAGCAGCTTGGGGACAGCCGGAAATTCACCCCTCCACTTT. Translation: CASSLGTAGNSPLHF.